This TCR beta chain derives from a study of blood T cell repertoires in COVID-19. Generated by immunoSEQ multiplex PCR, the TCRdb table keeps only in-frame clones and is missing some. This sample has under 250,000 clones; 70% to 90% occur once, and the top ten carry more than 4.5%. The Seattle patients joined while their infection was active and were tracked longitudinally afterward. The germline gives CDR1 SEHNR, CDR2 FQNEAQ (reference sequence). The CDR3 has 15 residues. V was cut by 1 base and J by 1 base, with 8 bases left in between. The V and J genes are TRBV7-9 and TRBJ1-3; a weak D match, TRBD1 (6 bases). This TCR derives from a man in his forties or fifties with COVID-19, enrolled during active disease. The material sequenced was peripheral blood. The CDR3 protein is CASSLEGQSGNTIYF. The CDR3 bases are TGTGCCAGCAGCTTAGAAGGACAGTCTGGAAACACCATATATTTT.